This record covers a single T cell receptor beta chain. It is likely a read error, because the conserved phenylalanine at the end of the CDR3 is missing. V shed 6 bases, J shed 1 base, and the junction held 2 bases outside the gene matches. The V gene's germline CDR1 is SQVTM and CDR2 ANQGSEA. The CDR3 runs to 12 residues. These data come from a study of radiotherapy plus CTLA-4 blockade in lung cancer. Measured with immunoSEQ multiplex PCR; TCRdb has only the in-frame clones, and not every one. Of roughly 40,000 clones in the sample, roughly 73% were seen once. The sample in question was peripheral blood, obtained from a patient treated with radiotherapy plus ipilimumab. The TCR comes from a human donor with non-small cell lung cancer that progressed on radiotherapy plus ipilimumab. The V gene is TRBV29-1, the J gene TRBJ1-1; 7 positions match TRBD1. The chain's CDR3 is CSVDRTNTEAFL. In nucleotides, the CDR3 is TGCAGCGTGGACAGGACGAACACTGAAGCTTTCCTT.